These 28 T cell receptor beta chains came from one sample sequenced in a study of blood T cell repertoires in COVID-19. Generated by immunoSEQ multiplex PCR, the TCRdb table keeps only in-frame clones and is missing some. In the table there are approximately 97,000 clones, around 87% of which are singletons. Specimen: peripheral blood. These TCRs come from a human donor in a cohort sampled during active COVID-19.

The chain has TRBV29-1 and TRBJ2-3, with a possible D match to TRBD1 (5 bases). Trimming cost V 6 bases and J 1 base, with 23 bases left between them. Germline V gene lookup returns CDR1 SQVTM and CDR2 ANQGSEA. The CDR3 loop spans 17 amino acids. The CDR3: CSVSGRARGGGTDTQYF. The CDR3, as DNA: TGCAGCGTGTCGGGCAGGGCAAGGGGTGGTGGCACAGATACGCAGTATTTT.

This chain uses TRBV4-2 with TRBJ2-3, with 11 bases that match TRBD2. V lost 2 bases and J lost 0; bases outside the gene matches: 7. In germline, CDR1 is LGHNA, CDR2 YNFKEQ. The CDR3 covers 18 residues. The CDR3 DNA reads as TGTGCCAGCAGCCAAAGATCACTAGCGGGAGCTAGCACAGATACGCAGTATTTT. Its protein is CASSQRSLAGASTDTQYF.

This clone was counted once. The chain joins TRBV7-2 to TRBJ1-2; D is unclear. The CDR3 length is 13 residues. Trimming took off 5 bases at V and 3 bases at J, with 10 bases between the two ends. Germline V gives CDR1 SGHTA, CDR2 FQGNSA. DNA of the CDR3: TGTGCCAGCAGCCTGACAAACGACTATGGCTACACCTTC. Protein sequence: CASSLTNDYGYTF.

The DNA for the CDR3 is TGTGCCAGCAGCCCAATCGGGCAGGGCTATGGCTACACCTTC. Translation: CASSPIGQGYGYTF. The chain combines TRBV5-5 with TRBJ1-2; D might be TRBD1 (5 bases). This CDR3 comprises 14 residues. In germline, CDR1 is SGHKS, CDR2 YYEKEE (reference sequence). V lost 4 bases and J lost 4, with 14 bases in between.

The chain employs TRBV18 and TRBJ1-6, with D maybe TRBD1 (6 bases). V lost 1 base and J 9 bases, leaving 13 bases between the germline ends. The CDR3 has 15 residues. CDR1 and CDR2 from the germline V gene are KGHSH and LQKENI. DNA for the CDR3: TGTGCCAGCTCACCACTACAGGGAAAGAGTTCACCCCTCCACTTT. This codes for CASSPLQGKSSPLHF.

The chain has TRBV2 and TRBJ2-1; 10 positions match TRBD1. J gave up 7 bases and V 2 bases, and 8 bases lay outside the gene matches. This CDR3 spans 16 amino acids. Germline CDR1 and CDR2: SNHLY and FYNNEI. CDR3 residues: CASSESTGGLDNEQFF. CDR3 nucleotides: TGTGCCAGCAGTGAATCGACAGGGGGCCTGGATAATGAGCAGTTCTTC.

Here the CDR3 DNA reads TGTGCCAGTAGTAGGACAGGGGATAATCAGCCCCAGCATTTT. This gives the protein CASSRTGDNQPQHF. V and J are TRBV19 and TRBJ1-5, with TRBD1 matching over 9 bases. CDR1 is LNHDA and CDR2 is SQIVND in the germline V gene (reference sequence). V shed 4 bases, J shed 4 bases, and the junction held 2 bases outside the gene matches. The CDR3 has 14 amino acids. The full variable domain, with the rest looked up from reference TRBV19 and TRBJ1-5, is DGGITQSPKYLFRKEGQNVTLSCEQNLNHDAMYWYRQDPGQGLRLIYYSQIVNDFQKGDIAEGYSVSREKKESFPLTVTSAQKNPTAFYLCASSRTGDNQPQHFGDGTRLSIL.

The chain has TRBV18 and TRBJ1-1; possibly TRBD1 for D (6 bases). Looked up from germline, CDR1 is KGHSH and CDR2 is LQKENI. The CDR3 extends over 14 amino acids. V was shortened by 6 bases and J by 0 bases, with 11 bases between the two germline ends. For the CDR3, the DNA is TGTGCCAGCTCTGAGGACAGACTGAACACTGAAGCTTTCTTT. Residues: CASSEDRLNTEAFF. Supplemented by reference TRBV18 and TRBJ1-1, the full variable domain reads NAGVMQNPRHLVRRRGQEARLRCSPMKGHSHVYWYRQLPEEGLKFMVYLQKENIIDESGMPKERFSAEFPKEGPSILRIQQVVRGDSAAYFCASSEDRLNTEAFFGQGTRLTVV.

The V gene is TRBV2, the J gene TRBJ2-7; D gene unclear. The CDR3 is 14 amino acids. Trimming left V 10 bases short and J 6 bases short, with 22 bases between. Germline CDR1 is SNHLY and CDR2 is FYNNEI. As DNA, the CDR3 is TGTGCCACCACCGCTCGGGTGCTATCAGCCGAGCAGTACTTC. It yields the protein CATTARVLSAEQYF.

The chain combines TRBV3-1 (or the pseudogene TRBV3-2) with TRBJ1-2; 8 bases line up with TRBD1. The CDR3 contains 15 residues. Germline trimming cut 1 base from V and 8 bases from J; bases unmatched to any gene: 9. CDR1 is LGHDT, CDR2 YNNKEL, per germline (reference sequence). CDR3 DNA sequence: TGTGCCAGCAGCCAAGTCCCCCAGGGGGCGGTCGGCTACACCTTC. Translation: CASSQVPQGAVGYTF.

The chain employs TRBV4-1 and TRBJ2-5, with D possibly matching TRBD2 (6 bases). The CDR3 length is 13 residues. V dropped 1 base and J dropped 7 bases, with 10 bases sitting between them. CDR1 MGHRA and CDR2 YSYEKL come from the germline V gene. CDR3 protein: CASSQGGTSTQYF. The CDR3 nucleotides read TGCGCCAGCAGCCAAGGGGGGACTTCGACCCAGTACTTC.

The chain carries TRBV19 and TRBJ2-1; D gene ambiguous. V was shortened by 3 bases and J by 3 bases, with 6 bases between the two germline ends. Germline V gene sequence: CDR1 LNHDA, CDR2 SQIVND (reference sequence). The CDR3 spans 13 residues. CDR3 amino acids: CASSIGGYNEQFF. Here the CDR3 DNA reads TGTGCCAGTAGTATTGGCGGCTACAATGAGCAGTTCTTC.

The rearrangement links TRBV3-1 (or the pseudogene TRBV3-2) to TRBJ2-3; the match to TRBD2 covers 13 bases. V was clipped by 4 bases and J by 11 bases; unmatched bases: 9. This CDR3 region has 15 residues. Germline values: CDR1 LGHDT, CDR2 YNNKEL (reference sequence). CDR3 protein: CASSPKIGTSGKQYF. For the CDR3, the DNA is TGTGCCAGCAGCCCGAAGATCGGGACTAGCGGGAAGCAGTATTTT.

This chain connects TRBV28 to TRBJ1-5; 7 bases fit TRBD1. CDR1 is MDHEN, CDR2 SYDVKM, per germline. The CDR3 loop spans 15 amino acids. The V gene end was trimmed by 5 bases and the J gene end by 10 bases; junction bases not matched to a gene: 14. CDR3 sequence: CASSIRGGQPQPQHF. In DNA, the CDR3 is TGTGCCAGCAGTATCCGGGGGGGACAGCCGCAACCCCAGCATTTT.

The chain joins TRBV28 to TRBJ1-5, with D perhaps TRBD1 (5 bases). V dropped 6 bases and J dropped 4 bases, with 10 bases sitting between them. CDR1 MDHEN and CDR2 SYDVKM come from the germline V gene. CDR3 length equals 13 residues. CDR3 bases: TGTGCCAGCAGACCGACAGAAAATCAGCCCCAGCATTTT. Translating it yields CASRPTENQPQHF.

The CDR3 coding sequence is TGTGCCAGCAGCCAATGGACAGGTTTGAGTGGTAGTACCTTC. It translates to CASSQWTGLSGSTF. V is TRBV4-2 and J is TRBJ1-2, with 7 bases matching TRBD1. The V segment lost 2 bases and the J segment 14 bases; nucleotides outside the gene matches: 14. CDR1 LGHNA and CDR2 YNFKEQ come from the germline V gene. The CDR3 contains 14 residues.

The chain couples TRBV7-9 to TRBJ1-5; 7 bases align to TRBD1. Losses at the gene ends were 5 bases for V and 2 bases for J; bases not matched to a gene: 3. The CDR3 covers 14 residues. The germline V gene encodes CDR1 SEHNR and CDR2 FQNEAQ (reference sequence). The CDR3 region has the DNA TGTGCCAGCAGCCCCACAGGGGGCAATCAGCCCCAGCATTTT. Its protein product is CASSPTGGNQPQHF. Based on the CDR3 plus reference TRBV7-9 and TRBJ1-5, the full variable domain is DTGVSQNPRHKITKRGQNVTFRCDPISEHNRLYWYRQTLGQGPEFLTYFQNEAQLEKSRLLSDRFSAERPKGSFSTLEIQRTEQGDSAMYLCASSPTGGNQPQHFGDGTRLSIL.

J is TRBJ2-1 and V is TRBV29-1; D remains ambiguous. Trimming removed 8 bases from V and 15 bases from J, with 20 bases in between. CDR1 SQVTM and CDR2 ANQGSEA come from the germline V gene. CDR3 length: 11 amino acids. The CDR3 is CSFPLGEARFF. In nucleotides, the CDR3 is TGCAGCTTCCCCTTAGGCGAGGCGCGGTTCTTC.

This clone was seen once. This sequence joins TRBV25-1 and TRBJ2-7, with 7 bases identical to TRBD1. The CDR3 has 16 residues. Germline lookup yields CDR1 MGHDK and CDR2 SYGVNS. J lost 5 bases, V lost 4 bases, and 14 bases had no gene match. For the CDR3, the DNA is TGTGCCAGCAGTGCCCTTTCCGGGACAGAGTTCAACGAGCAGTACTTC. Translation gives CASSALSGTEFNEQYF.

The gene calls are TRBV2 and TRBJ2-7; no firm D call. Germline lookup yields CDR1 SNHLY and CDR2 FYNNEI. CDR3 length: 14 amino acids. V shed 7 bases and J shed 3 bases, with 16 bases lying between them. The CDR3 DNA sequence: TGTGCCAGCACCCGCCCAGGTTATGGCTACGAGCAGTACTTC. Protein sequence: CASTRPGYGYEQYF.

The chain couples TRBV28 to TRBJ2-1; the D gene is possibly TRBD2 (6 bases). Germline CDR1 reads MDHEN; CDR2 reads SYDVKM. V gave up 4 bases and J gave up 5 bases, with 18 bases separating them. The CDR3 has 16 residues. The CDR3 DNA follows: TGTGCCAGCAGTTCACTGGGACTGCCGATTAACAATGAGCAGTTCTTC. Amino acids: CASSSLGLPINNEQFF.

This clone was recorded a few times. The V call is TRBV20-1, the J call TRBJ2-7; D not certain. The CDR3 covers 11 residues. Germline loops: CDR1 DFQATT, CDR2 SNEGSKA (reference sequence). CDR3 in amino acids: CSPRQADEQYF. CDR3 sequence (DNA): TGCAGCCCGCGCCAAGCCGACGAGCAGTACTTC.

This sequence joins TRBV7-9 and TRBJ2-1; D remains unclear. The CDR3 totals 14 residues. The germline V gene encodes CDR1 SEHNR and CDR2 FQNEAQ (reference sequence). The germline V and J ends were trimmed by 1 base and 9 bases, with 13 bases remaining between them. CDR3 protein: CASSLVESLGEQFF. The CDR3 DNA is TGTGCCAGCAGCTTAGTGGAGAGTTTGGGTGAGCAGTTCTTC.

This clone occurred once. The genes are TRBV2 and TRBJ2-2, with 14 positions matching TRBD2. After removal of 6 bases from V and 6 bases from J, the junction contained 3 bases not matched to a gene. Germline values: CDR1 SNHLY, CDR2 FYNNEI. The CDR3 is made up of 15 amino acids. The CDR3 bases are TGTGCCAGCAGGACTAGCGGGAGGGCCTCCGGGGAGCTGTTTTTT. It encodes CASRTSGRASGELFF.

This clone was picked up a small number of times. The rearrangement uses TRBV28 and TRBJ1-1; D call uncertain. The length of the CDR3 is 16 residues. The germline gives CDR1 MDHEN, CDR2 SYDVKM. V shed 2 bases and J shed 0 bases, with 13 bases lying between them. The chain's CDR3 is CASSLVSFTMNTEAFF. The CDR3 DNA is TGTGCCAGCAGTTTAGTAAGTTTTACTATGAACACTGAAGCTTTCTTT. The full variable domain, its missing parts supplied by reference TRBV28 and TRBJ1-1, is DVKVTQSSRYLVKRTGEKVFLECVQDMDHENMFWYRQDPGLGLRLIYFSYDVKMKEKGDIPEGYSVSREKKERFSLILESASTNQTSMYLCASSLVSFTMNTEAFFGQGTRLTVV.

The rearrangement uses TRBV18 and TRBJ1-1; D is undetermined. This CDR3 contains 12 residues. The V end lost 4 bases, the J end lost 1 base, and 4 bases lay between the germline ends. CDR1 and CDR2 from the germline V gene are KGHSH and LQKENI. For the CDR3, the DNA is TGTGCCAGCTCACGGCCGAACACTGAAGCTTTCTTT. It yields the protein CASSRPNTEAFF.

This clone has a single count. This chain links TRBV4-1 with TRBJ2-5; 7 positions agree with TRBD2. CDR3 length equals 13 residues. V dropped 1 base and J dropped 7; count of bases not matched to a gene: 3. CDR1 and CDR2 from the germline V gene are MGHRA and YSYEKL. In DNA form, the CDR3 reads TGCGCCAGCAGCCAAGTAGGGAGGGGGACCCAGTACTTC. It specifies CASSQVGRGTQYF.

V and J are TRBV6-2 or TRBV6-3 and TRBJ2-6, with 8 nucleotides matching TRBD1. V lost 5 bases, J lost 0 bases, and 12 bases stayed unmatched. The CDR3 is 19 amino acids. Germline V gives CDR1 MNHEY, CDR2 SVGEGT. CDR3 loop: CASSGEPGQVVSGANVLTF. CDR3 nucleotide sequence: TGTGCCAGCAGTGGGGAGCCGGGACAGGTTGTCTCTGGGGCCAACGTCCTGACTTTC.